Below are 32 T cell receptor beta chains sequenced from a single sample in a study of post-analysis software for immune sequencing data. The TCR beta cDNA libraries carried unique molecular identifiers. TCRdb itself ran the PCR reads through MiXCR, one entry per CDR3 protein. The table has roughly 800,000 distinct CDR3 sequences, about 27% seen once; the top ten hold 0.5% to 0.6%. Antigen specificity for these receptors is unknown. Whole-study findings and limits: TRBV5-6, TRBV5-1 and TRBV20-1 belonged to a set of a handful of TRBV segments that were more frequent in patients than controls.

Sequences were obtained from blood. The receptors stem from a girl aged 10 to 17 with multiple sclerosis.

This clonotype showed up just a few times. This rearrangement joins TRBV12-3 or TRBV12-4 to TRBJ1-5, with 8 bases matching TRBD1. CDR3 size: 17 residues. V was pared by 5 bases and J by 7 bases, with 16 bases of the junction left unmatched. CDR3 nucleotide sequence: TGTGCCAGCAGTGCACCCTCGGGCCAGGGGGCTTGGCAGCCCCAGCATTTT. Protein product: CASSAPSGQGAWQPQHF.

Points on this clonotype: The conserved phenylalanine or tryptophan is not found at the CDR3 terminus, so this likely reflects a read error. V is TRBV24-1 and J is TRBJ2-3; D is possibly TRBD1 or TRBD2 (7 bases each). From germline, CDR1 is KGHDR and CDR2 SFDVKD. The CDR3 length is 15 residues. Here the CDR3 reads CATSETGEGTDTQYV. DNA for the CDR3: TGTGCCACCAGTGAAACAGGGGAGGGGACAGATACACAGTATGTT.

The table lists this clonotype with a few counts. This chain links TRBV3-1 with TRBJ2-7; possible D gene TRBD1, 6 bases. The V gene lost 6 bases and the J gene lost 4 bases, with 13 bases spanning the gap. Per germline, CDR1 LGHDT and CDR2 YNNKEL (reference sequence). The CDR3 runs to 13 residues. This CDR3 is CASRGVRGYEQYF. The CDR3 DNA is TGTGCCAGCAGGGGGGTTAGGGGGTACGAGCAGTACTTC.

V is TRBV3-1 and J is TRBJ1-2; 7 nucleotides agree with TRBD1. This CDR3 comprises 14 residues. With 5 bases clipped from V and 8 bases from J, the junction kept 11 bases outside the gene matches. Germline V lookup: CDR1 LGHDT, CDR2 YNNKEL (reference sequence). This CDR3 is CASSTRQGGLGYTF. As DNA, the CDR3 is TGTGCCAGCAGCACCAGACAGGGAGGGTTAGGCTACACCTTC.

This rearrangement joins TRBV6-5 to TRBJ1-2, with TRBD1 as a possible D gene (5 bases). CDR1 MNHEY and CDR2 SVGAGI come from the germline V gene. Trimming pared 4 bases from V and 10 bases from J, leaving 16 bases between. CDR3 length: 13 amino acids. CDR3 loop: CASSSGLRANYTF. The CDR3 DNA reads TGTGCCAGCAGTTCGGGGCTCAGGGCTAACTACACCTTC.

CDR3 DNA: TGCAGTGCTAGAGTAGCACGCGACGGGGGCGAGCAGTACTTC. It encodes CSARVARDGGEQYF. The chain uses TRBV20-1 and TRBJ2-7, with D perhaps TRBD2 (6 bases). The CDR3 totals 14 residues. V gave up 1 base and J gave up 6 bases, with 16 bases separating them. Germline CDR1 reads DFQATT; CDR2 reads SNEGSKA (reference sequence).

A remark on this clonotype: Mismatch with germline at one junction end may stem from a read error. The chain links TRBV6-5 to TRBJ2-1; TRBD2 matches at 7 bases. The CDR3 is 17 amino acids. Looked up from germline, CDR1 is MNHEY and CDR2 is SVGAGI. CDR3: CTSSSRGGALAGNEQFF. CDR3 coding DNA: TGTACCAGCAGTTCTCGGGGAGGGGCCCTCGCGGGAAATGAGCAGTTCTTC.

This clonotype has only a few counts. The genes are TRBV15 and TRBJ2-5, with 10 positions matching TRBD1. CDR3 size: 17 residues. Germline-derived CDR1 and CDR2 are LNHNV and YYDKDF (reference sequence). V trimming: 0 bases; J trimming: 1 base; junction bases outside the gene matches: 5. CDR3 sequence: CATSRDFGTGAQETQYF. CDR3 DNA: TGTGCCACCAGCAGAGATTTCGGGACAGGGGCCCAAGAGACCCAGTACTTC.

As for this clonotype: This may come from a read error, since a much larger clone is one base off. In nucleotides, the CDR3 is TGCAGTGCAGGGGGCGGGGGCCATGGCTACACCTTC. Protein: CSAGGGGHGYTF. The chain joins TRBV20-1 to TRBJ1-2; 7 bases map to TRBD1. The CDR3 totals 12 residues. V shed 6 bases, J shed 6 bases, and the junction held 7 bases outside the gene matches. Looked up from germline, CDR1 is DFQATT and CDR2 is SNEGSKA (reference sequence).

This clonotype was detected many times. The chain combines TRBV20-1 with TRBJ2-1; 7 bases are a match to TRBD1. The CDR3 consists of 14 residues. Germline assignment: CDR1 DFQATT and CDR2 SNEGSKA (reference sequence). The trim removed 6 bases at V and 4 bases at J, leaving 9 bases unmatched. CDR3 nucleotides: TGCAGTGCACGACCCGGGACAGTTTACAATGAGCAGTTCTTC. As protein: CSARPGTVYNEQFF.

This clonotype was seen at least ten times. The V call is TRBV20-1, the J call TRBJ1-2; maybe TRBD1 (5 bases). The CDR3 length is 13 residues. The V gene lost 5 bases and the J gene lost 5 bases, with 15 bases spanning the gap. The germline CDR1 and CDR2 sequences are DFQATT and SNEGSKA (reference sequence). CDR3 protein: CSAEGPPGYGYTF. CDR3 nucleotide sequence: TGCAGTGCTGAGGGGCCGCCGGGATATGGCTACACCTTC.

This clonotype was seen a handful of times. V is TRBV6-2 or TRBV6-3 and J is TRBJ2-7, with TRBD2 identical over 13 bases. This CDR3 is 18 amino acids long. Germline assignment: CDR1 MNHEY and CDR2 SVGEGT. V was pared by 5 bases and J by 2 bases, with 12 bases of the junction left unmatched. The CDR3: CASSQLPPGLAGPYEQYF. The DNA for the CDR3 is TGTGCCAGCAGTCAACTACCGCCGGGACTAGCGGGACCCTACGAGCAGTACTTC.

The chain uses TRBV20-1 and TRBJ2-7; TRBD2 agrees at 9 bases. With 0 bases clipped from V and 3 bases from J, the junction kept 6 bases outside the gene matches. Germline CDR1 and CDR2: DFQATT and SNEGSKA (reference sequence). The CDR3 has 15 amino acids. For the CDR3, the DNA is TGCAGTGCTAGAGATCGCGTGCGGGAGGGCTACGAGCAGTACTTC. Protein: CSARDRVREGYEQYF.

This clonotype has just a few counts. This chain joins TRBV10-3 and TRBJ2-1; 8 bases fit TRBD2. The CDR3 has 14 amino acids. The germline V gene has CDR1 ENHRY and CDR2 SYGVKD. V dropped 6 bases and J dropped 8; count of bases not matched to a gene: 9. In DNA, the CDR3 is TGTGCCATCAGGGAGCGGGGGTCTTGGGATGAGCAGTTCTTC. The encoded protein is CAIRERGSWDEQFF.

A remark on this clonotype: An end of the junction differs from the germline gene, which may be a read error. This chain uses TRBV3-1 with TRBJ1-4, with D perhaps TRBD1 (5 bases). Germline CDR1 and CDR2: LGHDT and YNNKEL (reference sequence). The CDR3 is 15 residues long. The CDR3 bases are TGTGCCAGCAGCCAGGCCGGCCAGGGCGTCGAAAAACGGTTTTTT. Protein sequence: CASSQAGQGVEKRFF.

J is TRBJ2-5 and V is TRBV7-9; D might be TRBD1 or TRBD2, each matching 5 bases. V shed 3 bases and J shed 3 bases, with 14 bases lying between them. The CDR3 spans 15 residues. From germline, CDR1 is SEHNR and CDR2 FQNEAQ (reference sequence). CDR3 coding DNA: TGTGCCAGCAGCTTGCCGGGACGGTGGGAAGAGACCCAGTACTTC. Translated, it gives CASSLPGRWEETQYF.

This clonotype occurred a few times. The rearrangement links TRBV6-1 to TRBJ2-5; D could derive from TRBD1 or TRBD2 (5 bases each). CDR3 length: 14 residues. Germline V CDR1 and CDR2: MNHNS, SASEGT. V dropped 8 bases and J dropped 5 bases, with 18 bases sitting between them. The CDR3, as DNA: TGTGCCAGCGGGACCGGGACGCCTGGGGAGACCCAGTACTTC. Its protein product is CASGTGTPGETQYF.

On this clonotype: The conserved final phenylalanine or tryptophan is absent from the CDR3, which likely points to a read error. This chain joins TRBV20-1 and TRBJ1-6, with a possible D match to TRBD1 (5 bases). Germline V CDR1 and CDR2: DFQATT, SNEGSKA (reference sequence). The CDR3 length is 13 residues. The V gene lost 2 bases and the J gene lost 9 bases, with 11 bases spanning the gap. The CDR3 DNA follows: TGCAGTGCTAGACTCCAGGGCGGTTCACCCCTCCACTGT. This gives the protein CSARLQGGSPLHC.

This chain joins TRBV7-2 and TRBJ2-3; TRBD1 aligns across 7 bases. The CDR3 extends over 13 amino acids. Per germline, CDR1 SGHTA and CDR2 FQGNSA. Unmatched junction bases numbered 6, after V lost 5 bases and J lost 7 bases. The CDR3, as DNA: TGTGCCAGCAGCGAGACAGGGATATATACGCAGTATTTT. The encoded protein is CASSETGIYTQYF.

This chain uses TRBV20-1 with TRBJ2-1; 8 positions agree with TRBD2. Germline loops: CDR1 DFQATT, CDR2 SNEGSKA (reference sequence). After removal of 6 bases from V and 12 bases from J, the junction contained 16 bases not matched to a gene. The CDR3 runs to 14 residues. CDR3 sequence (DNA): TGCAGTGCGTGGAGCGGGAGCCCTTTTGGTGGGCAGTTCTTC. This gives the protein CSAWSGSPFGGQFF.

The chain has TRBV5-1 and TRBJ2-1; 9 nucleotides line up with TRBD2. Germline CDR1 and CDR2: SGHRS and YFSETQ. This CDR3 is built from 15 residues. V trimming: 5 bases; J trimming: 5 bases; junction bases outside the gene matches: 8. The CDR3: CASSPVTSGNNEQFF. CDR3 DNA sequence: TGCGCCAGCAGTCCGGTGACTAGCGGCAACAATGAGCAGTTCTTC.

In its sample, this clonotype was seen many times. The V call is TRBV12-3 or TRBV12-4, the J call TRBJ2-7; 11 bases are a match to TRBD2. Unmatched junction bases numbered 3, after V lost 5 bases and J lost 3 bases. There are 14 residues in the CDR3. The CDR3 protein is CASSRGTSGYEQYF. The CDR3, as DNA: TGTGCCAGCAGTCGCGGGACTAGCGGCTACGAGCAGTACTTC.

The V gene is TRBV20-1, the J gene TRBJ2-1; 16 nucleotides agree with TRBD2. The CDR3 is 18 residues long. Germline CDR1 is DFQATT and CDR2 is SNEGSKA (reference sequence). Unmatched junction bases numbered 13, after V lost 3 bases and J lost 8 bases. The CDR3: CSASQTTGLAGGMDEQFF. CDR3 nucleotide sequence: TGCAGTGCTAGCCAAACCACGGGACTAGCGGGAGGGATGGATGAGCAGTTCTTC.

This clonotype occurred many times. This chain joins TRBV29-1 and TRBJ1-6; TRBD1 matches at 7 bases. With V trimmed by 5 bases and J by 14 bases, 9 bases remained unmatched. The CDR3 is 12 amino acids. In germline, CDR1 is SQVTM, CDR2 ANQGSEA. CDR3 residues: CSVIWDSGSLHF. CDR3 DNA: TGCAGCGTTATATGGGACAGCGGATCCCTCCACTTT.

This chain links TRBV5-4 with TRBJ2-2; D may be TRBD2 (5 bases). This CDR3 has 15 amino acids. The V gene lost 3 bases and the J gene lost 5 bases, with 14 bases spanning the gap. CDR1 and CDR2 from the germline V gene are SGHNT and YYREEE (reference sequence). Here the CDR3 reads CASSSDLGGTGELFF. The CDR3 DNA sequence: TGTGCCAGCAGCTCGGACTTGGGTGGAACCGGGGAGCTGTTTTTT.

This chain uses TRBV18 with TRBJ1-3, with TRBD1 as a possible D gene (6 bases). The CDR3 has 16 residues. Looked up from germline, CDR1 is KGHSH and CDR2 is LQKENI. V lost 5 bases and J 0 bases, leaving 14 bases between the germline ends. This chain's CDR3 is CASSGGDKISGNTIYF. The DNA for the CDR3 is TGTGCCAGCTCAGGGGGCGACAAGATCTCTGGAAACACCATATATTTT.

This clonotype occurred once. The chain uses TRBV4-3 and TRBJ2-1; D is perhaps TRBD1 (6 bases). With the DNA end fitting TRBJ2-7 better, the J assignment may be wrong. The CDR3 runs 15 residues. From germline, CDR1 is LGHNA and CDR2 YSLEER. The CDR3 DNA follows: TGCGCCAGCAGCCAAGAATCGGACAGCTACAATGAGCAGTACTTC. Amino acids: CASSQESDSYNEQYF.

This clonotype has ten or more counts. V is TRBV4-1 and J is TRBJ2-4; a possible D gene is TRBD2 (6 bases). The germline V and J ends were trimmed by 3 bases and 0 bases, with 12 bases remaining between them. CDR1 is MGHRA, CDR2 YSYEKL, per germline. The CDR3 spans 16 residues. CDR3 residues: CASSHMGGLAKNIQYF. DNA for the CDR3: TGCGCCAGCAGCCATATGGGGGGACTAGCCAAAAACATTCAGTACTTC.

The chain employs TRBV20-1 and TRBJ2-1; D is uncertain. Germline values: CDR1 DFQATT, CDR2 SNEGSKA (reference sequence). The V end lost 3 bases, the J end lost 0 bases, and 9 bases lay between the germline ends. The CDR3 has 14 amino acids. The CDR3 loop reads CSASFVSSYNEQFF. In DNA, the CDR3 is TGCAGTGCTAGCTTCGTGAGCTCCTACAATGAGCAGTTCTTC.

The rearrangement links TRBV12-3 or TRBV12-4 to TRBJ1-2; 7 bases line up with TRBD1. The J segment lost 4 bases and the V segment lost 6 bases, leaving 11 bases of the junction unmatched. This CDR3 has 15 residues. The CDR3 here is CASRFSAGGLYGYTF. The DNA of the CDR3 is TGTGCCAGCAGATTTTCGGCAGGGGGACTCTATGGCTACACCTTC.

The gene calls are TRBV20-1 and TRBJ1-5, with 9 bases fitting TRBD1. This CDR3 has 14 residues. Germline values: CDR1 DFQATT, CDR2 SNEGSKA (reference sequence). V was clipped by 6 bases and J by 4 bases; unmatched bases: 7. The CDR3 loop reads CSAPDRGLNQPQHF. CDR3 nucleotide sequence: TGCAGTGCCCCCGACAGGGGGTTAAATCAGCCCCAGCATTTT.

The chain links TRBV3-1 to TRBJ2-1; 7 nucleotides match TRBD2. The CDR3 length is 17 residues. The V gene end was trimmed by 0 bases and the J gene end by 2 bases; junction bases not matched to a gene: 7. CDR1 and CDR2 from the germline V gene are LGHDT and YNNKEL (reference sequence). The CDR3 nucleotides are TGTGCCAGCAGCCAAGACTGGGGGGGACTTACCTACAATGAGCAGTTCTTC. Its translation is CASSQDWGGLTYNEQFF.